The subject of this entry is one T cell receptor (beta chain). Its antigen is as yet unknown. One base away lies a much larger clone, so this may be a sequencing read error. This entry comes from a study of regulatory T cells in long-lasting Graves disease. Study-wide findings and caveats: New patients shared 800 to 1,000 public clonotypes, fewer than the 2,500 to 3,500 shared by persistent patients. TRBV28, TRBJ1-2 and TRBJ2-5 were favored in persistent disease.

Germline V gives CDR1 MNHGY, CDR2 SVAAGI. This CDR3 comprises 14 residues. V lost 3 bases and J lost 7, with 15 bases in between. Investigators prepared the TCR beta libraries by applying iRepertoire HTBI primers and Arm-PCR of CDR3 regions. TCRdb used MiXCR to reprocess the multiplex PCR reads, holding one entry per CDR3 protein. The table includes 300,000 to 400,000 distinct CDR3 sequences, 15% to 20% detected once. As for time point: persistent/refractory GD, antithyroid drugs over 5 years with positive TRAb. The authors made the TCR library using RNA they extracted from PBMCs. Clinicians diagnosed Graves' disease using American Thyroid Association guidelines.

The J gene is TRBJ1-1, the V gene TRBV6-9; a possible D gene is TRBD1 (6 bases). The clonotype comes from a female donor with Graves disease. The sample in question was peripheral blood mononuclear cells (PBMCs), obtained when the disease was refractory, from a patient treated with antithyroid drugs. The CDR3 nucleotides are TGTGCCAGCAGTTACTCTGGGGGCGCGTGTGAAGCTTTCTTT. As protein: CASSYSGGACEAFF.